This entry is about one T cell receptor beta chain. Germline CDR1 reads SGHRS; CDR2 reads YFSETQ. V was clipped by 4 bases and J by 6 bases, with 14 bases between them. The CDR3 is made up of 13 amino acids. These data originate in a study of tumor-infiltrating lymphocytes in primary liver carcinoma. Blood RNA was derived from unsorted whole blood, and germline DNA was extracted too. The researchers produced TCR beta cDNA from 400 to 650 ng total RNA with a constant-region primer. For TCR beta, libraries were produced by three nested multiplex PCR rounds using slightly modified ARM-PCR. Rounds one and two of PCR, each of approximately 11 cycles, were primed with TRBV1-TRBV30 forward primers and a C-beta reverse primer. Each CDR3 protein gets one entry after TCRdb re-called the multiplex PCR reads with MiXCR. The sample lists hundreds of thousands of distinct CDR3 sequences, more than 55% occurring once.

The TCR comes from a man aged 40-50 years with primary liver carcinoma and hepatitis B virus infection. The chain has TRBV5-1 and TRBJ2-7; D possibly corresponds to TRBD1 (5 bases). The specimen was peripheral blood. CDR3: CASSPDTSGEQYF. The CDR3 DNA follows: TGCGCCAGCAGCCCGGACACGTCTGGCGAGCAGTACTTC. Full variable domain (rest looked up from reference TRBV5-1 and TRBJ2-7): KAGVTQTPRYLIKTRGQQVTLSCSPISGHRSVSWYQQTPGQGLQFLFEYFSETQRNKGNFPGRFSGRQFSNSRSEMNVSTLELGDSALYLCASSPDTSGEQYFGPGTRLTVT.